Each of the 29 T cell receptor beta chains below was sequenced from the same sample in a study of OX40 agonist ivuxolimab in advanced cancers. The protocol was immunoSEQ multiplex PCR, while the TCRdb copy is restricted to in-frame clones and leaves out a portion. Of approximately 60,000 clones listed, almost 85% were seen once; the top ten hold approximately 9.8%. This specimen was CD4+ or CD8+ T cells sorted from blood, taken in a trial of the OX40 agonist ivuxolimab. These receptors all stem from an adult with an advanced solid tumor such as melanoma, head and neck, liver or kidney cancer.

V gene TRBV5-4 combines with J gene TRBJ1-1; D gene uncertain. The length of the CDR3 is 13 residues. Germline CDR1 SGHNT, CDR2 YYREEE (reference sequence). V shed 1 base and J shed 2 bases, with 6 bases lying between them. The CDR3 spells CASSLRSNTEAFF. DNA for the CDR3: TGTGCCAGCAGCTTGAGGTCCAACACTGAAGCTTTCTTT.

The genes are TRBV4-3 and TRBJ1-5; D uncertain. Germline V CDR1 and CDR2: LGHNA, YSLEER. V lost 0 bases to trimming and J lost 7 bases, with 7 bases between them. The length of the CDR3 is 13 residues. The CDR3 DNA sequence: TGCGCCAGCAGCCAAGAGAGGGAACAGCCCCAGCATTTT. Translating it yields CASSQEREQPQHF.

This clone was observed once. The chain joins TRBV7-9 to TRBJ2-3; perhaps TRBD2 as D (5 bases). The ends were cut back, 5 bases at V and 2 bases at J, with 11 bases in the middle. CDR1 SEHNR and CDR2 FQNEAQ come from the germline V gene (reference sequence). The CDR3 length is 14 residues. For the CDR3, the DNA is TGTGCCAGCAGCCCCGGCGACTACACAGATACGCAGTATTTT. Translated: CASSPGDYTDTQYF.

This rearrangement joins TRBV29-1 to TRBJ1-1; 7 nucleotides line up with TRBD1. CDR1 is SQVTM, CDR2 ANQGSEA, per germline. V shed 7 bases, J shed 0 bases, and the junction held 8 bases outside the gene matches. The CDR3 spans 14 residues. In DNA, the CDR3 is TGCAGCGCCGAACCCAGGGGGATGAACACTGAAGCTTTCTTT. Translating gives CSAEPRGMNTEAFF.

The chain is built from TRBV5-1 and TRBJ2-1; 9 bases map to TRBD2. V dropped 1 base and J dropped 7; count of bases not matched to a gene: 6. The length of the CDR3 is 15 residues. Germline V lookup: CDR1 SGHRS, CDR2 YFSETQ. This chain's CDR3 is CASSLTAGGWNEQFF. In nucleotides, the CDR3 is TGCGCCAGCAGCTTGACAGCGGGGGGTTGGAATGAGCAGTTCTTC.

The rearrangement links TRBV27 to TRBJ2-3; D perhaps matches TRBD2 (6 bases). The CDR3 contains 12 residues. V was trimmed by 5 bases and J by 11 bases, leaving 14 bases between them. Looked up from germline, CDR1 is MNHEY and CDR2 is SMNVEV (reference sequence). The CDR3 loop reads CASSRPGLEQYF. CDR3 coding DNA: TGTGCCAGCAGTAGACCGGGACTGGAGCAGTATTTT.

This rearrangement joins TRBV5-6 to TRBJ1-6; weak D call: TRBD1 (6 bases). CDR3 length: 17 residues. Germline values: CDR1 SGHDT, CDR2 YYEEEE. V lost 0 bases and J 0 bases, leaving 10 bases between the germline ends. CDR3 in amino acids: CASSLGQASSYNSPLHF. DNA of the CDR3: TGTGCCAGCAGCTTGGGACAGGCGAGCTCCTATAATTCACCCCTCCACTTT. Full variable domain (remainder filled in from reference TRBV5-6 and TRBJ1-6): DAGVTQSPTHLIKTRGQQVTLRCSPKSGHDTVSWYQQALGQGPQFIFQYYEEEERQRGNFPDRFSGHQFPNYSSELNVNALLLGDSALYLCASSLGQASSYNSPLHFGNGTRLTVT.

This clone has just a few counts. CDR3 loop: CASSPEGPTGELFF. CDR3 coding DNA: TGCGCCAGCAGCCCGGAGGGTCCTACCGGGGAGCTGTTTTTT. This chain connects TRBV5-1 to TRBJ2-2; tentative D call: TRBD2 (6 bases). The CDR3 totals 14 residues. V was pared by 4 bases and J by 5 bases, with 12 bases between. CDR1 is SGHRS and CDR2 is YFSETQ in the germline V gene.

In its sample, this clone was seen a few times. This may stem from a read error, because a much larger clone lies one nucleotide away. This CDR3 is also generated by other DNA sequences in the sample. The CDR3 loop is CASSLQGDTEAFF. The CDR3 DNA follows: TGTGCCAGCAGTTTACAGGGAGACACTGAAGCTTTCTTT. The chain carries TRBV27 and TRBJ1-1; maybe TRBD1 (5 bases). In germline, CDR1 is MNHEY, CDR2 SMNVEV (reference sequence). CDR3 length equals 13 residues. V gave up 2 bases and J gave up 3 bases, with 7 bases separating them.

The gene calls are TRBV18 and TRBJ2-4; TRBD2 matches 9 bases. The germline V gene has CDR1 KGHSH and CDR2 LQKENI. CDR3 length equals 14 residues. V shed 0 bases and J 7 bases; nucleotides not matched to a gene: 1. CDR3 region: CASSPPGLANIQYF. The CDR3 bases are TGTGCCAGCTCACCACCGGGACTAGCTAACATTCAGTACTTC.

This chain joins TRBV11-1 and TRBJ2-3; 8 nucleotides match TRBD2. Germline assignment: CDR1 SGHAT and CDR2 FQDESV (reference sequence). Trimming at V came to 8 bases and at J to 2 bases, leaving 6 bases not matched to a gene. The CDR3 has 14 amino acids. In DNA form, the CDR3 reads TGTGCCAGCCGCAAGCGGGGGAACACAGATACGCAGTATTTT. Its translation: CASRKRGNTDTQYF.

CDR3 amino acids: CAISAGTKNAGANVLTF. In nucleotides, the CDR3 is TGTGCCATCAGTGCCGGGACAAAAAACGCTGGGGCCAACGTCCTGACTTTC. This chain uses TRBV10-3 with TRBJ2-6; D might be TRBD1 (6 bases). The V gene lost 4 bases and the J gene lost 2 bases, with 15 bases spanning the gap. This CDR3 is built from 17 residues. In germline, CDR1 is ENHRY, CDR2 SYGVKD.

The chain carries TRBV2 and TRBJ1-2; no definite D call. V lost 3 bases to trimming and J lost 1 base, with 9 bases between them. Germline lookup yields CDR1 SNHLY and CDR2 FYNNEI. The CDR3 totals 14 residues. CDR3 in amino acids: CASSDNGYNYGYTF. DNA for the CDR3: TGTGCCAGCAGTGACAACGGTTATAACTATGGCTACACCTTC.

The V call is TRBV7-2, the J call TRBJ1-1; a weak D match, TRBD1 (5 bases). Looked up from germline, CDR1 is SGHTA and CDR2 is FQGNSA. V was cut by 7 bases and J by 4 bases, with 16 bases left in between. The CDR3 runs 14 residues. The CDR3 DNA reads TGTGCCAGCACCCCCTTCGGCCAGGGCACTGAAGCTTTCTTT. It is translated as CASTPFGQGTEAFF.

The V gene is TRBV18, the J gene TRBJ2-6; no definite D call. Germline CDR1 reads KGHSH; CDR2 reads LQKENI. The V and J ends lost 3 bases and 5 bases respectively, with 17 bases between them. This CDR3 comprises 17 residues. This CDR3 is CASSPKPTLSWANVLTF. The CDR3 DNA reads as TGTGCCAGCTCACCTAAACCCACGCTCAGCTGGGCCAACGTCCTGACTTTC.

The gene calls are TRBV4-3 and TRBJ2-5; D uncertain. The ends were cut back, 0 bases at V and 4 bases at J, with 9 bases in the middle. Per germline, CDR1 LGHNA and CDR2 YSLEER. CDR3 length equals 14 residues. The CDR3 bases are TGCGCCAGCAGCCAAGAATTCGGCCTAGAGACCCAGTACTTC. Residues: CASSQEFGLETQYF.

The rearrangement links TRBV7-2 to TRBJ2-5; TRBD2 is a possible D gene (5 bases). Trimming took 5 bases from V and 4 from J, leaving 14 bases between them. The CDR3 spans 14 residues. In germline, CDR1 is SGHTA, CDR2 FQGNSA. The CDR3 nucleotides read TGTGCCAGCAGCCTTGGTTCTACTAGAGAGACCCAGTACTTC. It codes for CASSLGSTRETQYF.

This clone was seen a handful of times. This chain joins TRBV4-2 and TRBJ1-3, with D maybe TRBD1 (6 bases). This CDR3 is built from 15 residues. The germline V gene has CDR1 LGHNA and CDR2 YNFKEQ. V lost 1 base, J lost 4 bases, and 11 bases lay in between. The CDR3 sequence is CASSQVTGSGNTIYF. The CDR3 DNA follows: TGTGCCAGCAGCCAAGTCACAGGGTCAGGAAACACCATATATTTT.

This clone was seen only once. The V gene is TRBV4-1, the J gene TRBJ1-5, with 9 bases that match TRBD1. After removal of 1 base from V and 7 bases from J, the junction contained 2 bases not matched to a gene. The CDR3 loop spans 14 amino acids. Germline V lookup: CDR1 MGHRA, CDR2 YSYEKL. CDR3 DNA sequence: TGCGCCAGCAGCCAAGGACAGGGGGACCAGCCCCAGCATTTT. Protein sequence: CASSQGQGDQPQHF.

The chain carries TRBV11-3 and TRBJ1-1; D is uncertain. The CDR3 consists of 15 residues. Trimming pared 3 bases from V and 2 bases from J, leaving 13 bases between. Per germline, CDR1 SGHNT and CDR2 YENEEA. In DNA form, the CDR3 reads TGTGCCAGCAGCTTTGGACGGACTATTAACACTGAAGCTTTCTTT. It translates to CASSFGRTINTEAFF.

The chain links TRBV28 to TRBJ1-6; D remains unclear. V shed 3 bases and J shed 7 bases, with 13 bases lying between them. CDR1 MDHEN and CDR2 SYDVKM come from the germline V gene. The CDR3 covers 15 residues. CDR3 amino acids: CASSFAEGRNSPLHF. In nucleotides, the CDR3 is TGTGCCAGCAGTTTTGCTGAAGGGCGAAATTCACCCCTCCACTTT. Combining the CDR3 with reference TRBV28 and TRBJ1-6 gives the whole variable domain DVKVTQSSRYLVKRTGEKVFLECVQDMDHENMFWYRQDPGLGLRLIYFSYDVKMKEKGDIPEGYSVSREKKERFSLILESASTNQTSMYLCASSFAEGRNSPLHFGNGTRLTVT.

This chain uses TRBV7-2 with TRBJ1-6; D is unclear. From germline, CDR1 is SGHTA and CDR2 FQGNSA. V lost 1 base and J lost 0, with 13 bases in between. This CDR3 region has 18 residues. The CDR3 spells CASSLVPAVSSYNSPLHF. The CDR3 DNA is TGTGCCAGCAGCTTAGTCCCGGCAGTTAGCTCCTATAATTCACCCCTCCACTTT.

V and J are TRBV9 and TRBJ1-4; TRBD1 might be the D (5 bases). V dropped 3 bases and J dropped 7 bases, with 16 bases sitting between them. Per germline, CDR1 SGDLS and CDR2 YYNGEE. The CDR3 loop spans 15 amino acids. CDR3 amino acids: CASSASGTPLEKLFF. CDR3 in DNA: TGTGCCAGCAGCGCGAGCGGGACTCCCCTTGAAAAACTGTTTTTT.

The chain carries TRBV28 and TRBJ2-7, with 8 bases identical to TRBD1. Germline V lookup: CDR1 MDHEN, CDR2 SYDVKM. Trimming removed 3 bases from V and 2 bases from J; junction bases left unmatched: 6. The CDR3 length is 15 residues. CDR3 protein: CASSFPRGRTYEQYF. CDR3 sequence (DNA): TGTGCCAGCAGTTTCCCCAGGGGGCGAACCTACGAGCAGTACTTC.

Note on this clone: At one of its ends the junction is not consistent with the germline gene, which may arise from a read error. The V gene is TRBV7-7, the J gene TRBJ2-5; D is uncertain. Germline V gene data show CDR1 as SSHAT and CDR2 as FNYEAQ (reference sequence). The CDR3 is 13 amino acids. CDR3 nucleotide sequence: TGTGCTAGCAGCTCCTCAGCTCAAGAGACCCAGTACTTC. Its protein is CASSSSAQETQYF.

The chain employs TRBV7-2 and TRBJ1-3; no definite D call. V was cut by 6 bases and J by 0 bases, with 12 bases left in between. Germline CDR1 SGHTA, CDR2 FQGNSA. The CDR3 contains 15 residues. CDR3 coding DNA: TGTGCCAGCAGTTCGCGTCGGGTCTCTGGAAACACCATATATTTT. Protein: CASSSRRVSGNTIYF.

The rearrangement links TRBV4-1 to TRBJ1-1, with no clear D. CDR3 length: 13 amino acids. V was clipped by 5 bases and J by 4 bases, with 11 bases between them. Germline V gene lookup returns CDR1 MGHRA and CDR2 YSYEKL. CDR3 coding DNA: TGCGCCAGCAGCTCCCGAGAGGTCACTGAAGCTTTCTTT. Its protein is CASSSREVTEAFF.

The chain employs TRBV19 and TRBJ1-2; D is unclear. CDR1 is LNHDA, CDR2 SQIVND, per germline (reference sequence). This CDR3 spans 13 amino acids. The V gene lost 10 bases and the J gene lost 4 bases, with 16 bases spanning the gap. The CDR3 sequence: CATQSRRGYGYTF. The CDR3 nucleotides read TGTGCCACCCAGTCTCGACGCGGCTATGGCTACACCTTC.

CDR3 sequence: CASSFQEVQETQYF. The DNA of the CDR3 is TGTGCCAGCAGCTTCCAGGAGGTCCAAGAGACCCAGTACTTC. The chain joins TRBV5-5 to TRBJ2-5; a possible D gene is TRBD2 (5 bases). Germline-derived CDR1 and CDR2 are SGHKS and YYEKEE (reference sequence). This CDR3 region has 14 residues. Trimming stripped 2 bases from V and 1 base from J, with 9 bases between. Variable domain in full (rest from reference TRBV5-5 and TRBJ2-5): DAGVTQSPTHLIKTRGQQVTLRCSPISGHKSVSWYQQVLGQGPQFIFQYYEKEERGRGNFPDRFSARQFPNYSSELNVNALLLGDSALYLCASSFQEVQETQYFGPGTRLLVL.